What follows are 14 T cell receptor beta chains derived from one specimen sequenced in a study of T cells after yellow fever vaccination. TCRdb re-derived calls from the 5' RACE reads in MiXCR, one entry per CDR3 protein. Of a few hundred thousand distinct CDR3 sequences listed, around 6.7% are singletons. This material consisted of CD4+ T cells sorted from PBMCs, taken on the day of the yellow fever booster vaccination. Every receptor here comes from a man under 40 who received the YFV17D yellow fever vaccine.

J is TRBJ1-1 and V is TRBV4-3; no definite D call. The CDR3 runs to 16 residues. The V end was cut by 5 bases, the J end by 0 bases, with 16 bases between. CDR1 is LGHNA, CDR2 YSLEER, per germline. This CDR3 is CASSFRWQAVNTEAFF. CDR3 sequence (DNA): TGCGCCAGCAGCTTTAGATGGCAGGCGGTGAACACTGAAGCTTTCTTT.

The V and J genes are TRBV20-1 and TRBJ2-2, with D unresolved. Trimming left V 6 bases short and J 4 bases short, with 6 bases between. There are 11 residues in the CDR3. Germline V lookup: CDR1 DFQATT, CDR2 SNEGSKA (reference sequence). CDR3 bases: TGCAGTGCCCTGGGCACCGGGGAGCTGTTTTTT. Its translation is CSALGTGELFF.

Note on this clonotype: At one end the junction does not follow the germline gene, possibly because of a read error. DNA of the CDR3: TGTGCGAGCAGCTTAGTCATCCAGAGCCTATCGGATAATGGCTACACCTTC. This codes for CASSLVIQSLSDNGYTF. The chain employs TRBV7-8 and TRBJ1-2, with D hard to call. The germline V gene encodes CDR1 SGHVS and CDR2 FQNEAQ. The CDR3 runs 17 residues.

V usage is TRBV28 and J usage is TRBJ1-6; no definite D call. Germline CDR1 reads MDHEN; CDR2 reads SYDVKM. The germline V and J ends were trimmed by 2 bases and 6 bases, with 20 bases remaining between them. The CDR3 contains 18 residues. The CDR3 DNA sequence: TGTGCCAGCAGTTTAGGAGGTATTGGTGCCCGGGGTAATTCACCCCTCCACTTT. Translation: CASSLGGIGARGNSPLHF.

A few counts support this clonotype. The chain is built from TRBV7-9 and TRBJ1-1, with 7 bases matching TRBD1. V shed 5 bases and J 1 base; nucleotides not matched to a gene: 13. Germline lookup yields CDR1 SEHNR and CDR2 FQNEAQ (reference sequence). The CDR3 spans 17 residues. The CDR3 region has the DNA TGTGCCAGCAGCGCACGTACCGCCGGGACAGCGAACACTGAAGCTTTCTTT. It yields the protein CASSARTAGTANTEAFF.

This clonotype was seen more than once but under ten times. J is TRBJ2-5 and V is TRBV7-6; tentatively, D is TRBD1 or TRBD2 (5 bases each). CDR3 size: 16 residues. The germline gives CDR1 SGHVS, CDR2 FNYEAQ. Deletions cut 4 bases from V and 1 base from J, with 16 bases between. The CDR3 region has the DNA TGTGCCAGCAGCTGGACCGGGACGGCTATCCAAGAGACCCAGTACTTC. It codes for CASSWTGTAIQETQYF.

This clonotype was seen a handful of times. The chain has TRBV7-2 and TRBJ2-2; D is perhaps TRBD2 (5 bases). V lost 1 base, J lost 7 bases, and 10 bases lay in between. CDR1 is SGHTA, CDR2 FQGNSA, per germline. The CDR3 contains 14 residues. The CDR3 spells CASSLVEGNGELFF. Here the CDR3 DNA reads TGTGCCAGCAGCTTAGTAGAGGGTAACGGGGAGCTGTTTTTT.

A few counts support this clonotype. CDR3 coding DNA: TGCGCCAGCAGCTTGGCCGGGGGCAACTCTGGAAACACCATATATTTT. Protein sequence: CASSLAGGNSGNTIYF. This rearrangement joins TRBV5-1 to TRBJ1-3, with TRBD1 as a possible D gene (6 bases). The CDR3 runs to 16 residues. Germline loops: CDR1 SGHRS, CDR2 YFSETQ. V was shortened by 0 bases and J by 0 bases, with 10 bases between the two germline ends. Full variable domain (rest looked up from reference TRBV5-1 and TRBJ1-3): KAGVTQTPRYLIKTRGQQVTLSCSPISGHRSVSWYQQTPGQGLQFLFEYFSETQRNKGNFPGRFSGRQFSNSRSEMNVSTLELGDSALYLCASSLAGGNSGNTIYFGEGSWLTVV.

CDR3 sequence (DNA): TGTGCCAGCAGACAGACGGAGTCCTACGAGCAGTACTTC. It translates to CASRQTESYEQYF. The chain is built from TRBV12-3 or TRBV12-4 and TRBJ2-7; unclear D gene. V lost 6 bases, J lost 1 base, and 10 bases lay in between. The CDR3 is 13 residues long.

This clonotype was detected a few times. This chain joins TRBV5-1 and TRBJ2-7, with 14 bases aligning to TRBD2. With 0 bases clipped from V and 5 bases from J, the junction kept 7 bases outside the gene matches. Germline-derived CDR1 and CDR2 are SGHRS and YFSETQ. CDR3 length: 17 amino acids. The CDR3 is CASSLEVTSGRADEQYF. CDR3 DNA: TGCGCCAGCAGCTTGGAAGTGACTAGCGGGAGGGCCGACGAGCAGTACTTC.

Worth noting for this clonotype: This may stem from a read error, because a much larger clone lies one nucleotide away. A read error is likely, as this CDR3 ends without the conserved phenylalanine or tryptophan. The genes are TRBV10-3 and TRBJ2-7; D ambiguous. The germline CDR1 and CDR2 sequences are ENHRY and SYGVKD. Trimming left V 1 base short and J 6 bases short, with 4 bases between. The CDR3 is 11 residues long. The DNA for the CDR3 is TGTGCCATCAGTGAGTTGGGCGAGCAGTACTTA. It codes for CAISELGEQYL.

There are a few counts of this clonotype. This chain connects TRBV7-6 to TRBJ2-7; tentative D call: TRBD2 (5 bases). The CDR3 spans 14 residues. CDR1 and CDR2 (germline): SGHVS, FNYEAQ. V lost 5 bases to trimming and J lost 5 bases, with 16 bases between them. The CDR3 nucleotides are TGTGCCAGCAGCGTCGGAGGATCTTTGGACGAGCAGTACTTC. Amino acids: CASSVGGSLDEQYF. The variable domain in full, with the rest retrieved from reference TRBV7-6 and TRBJ2-7, is GAGVSQSPRYKVTKRGQDVALRCDPISGHVSLYWYRQALGQGPEFLTYFNYEAQQDKSGLPNDRFSAERPEGSISTLTIQRTEQRDSAMYRCASSVGGSLDEQYFGPGTRLTVT.

This clonotype was seen repeatedly, ten times or more. The rearrangement uses TRBV7-7 and TRBJ2-1; maybe TRBD2 (6 bases). V lost 2 bases, J lost 6 bases, and 14 bases lay in between. The CDR3 runs 15 residues. Germline V gene data show CDR1 as SSHAT and CDR2 as FNYEAQ (reference sequence). DNA of the CDR3: TGTGCCAGCAGCTTAAACCCGGGAGTAGGCAATGAGCAGTTCTTC. It yields the protein CASSLNPGVGNEQFF.

There are a few counts of this clonotype. The chain employs TRBV29-1 and TRBJ1-5; TRBD1 matches 7 bases. Germline trimming cut 6 bases from V and 3 bases from J; bases unmatched to any gene: 5. This CDR3 is 13 amino acids long. CDR1 and CDR2 from the germline V gene are SQVTM and ANQGSEA. The CDR3 spells CSVRDSLNQPQHF. CDR3 DNA sequence: TGCAGCGTCCGGGACAGCCTCAATCAGCCCCAGCATTTT.